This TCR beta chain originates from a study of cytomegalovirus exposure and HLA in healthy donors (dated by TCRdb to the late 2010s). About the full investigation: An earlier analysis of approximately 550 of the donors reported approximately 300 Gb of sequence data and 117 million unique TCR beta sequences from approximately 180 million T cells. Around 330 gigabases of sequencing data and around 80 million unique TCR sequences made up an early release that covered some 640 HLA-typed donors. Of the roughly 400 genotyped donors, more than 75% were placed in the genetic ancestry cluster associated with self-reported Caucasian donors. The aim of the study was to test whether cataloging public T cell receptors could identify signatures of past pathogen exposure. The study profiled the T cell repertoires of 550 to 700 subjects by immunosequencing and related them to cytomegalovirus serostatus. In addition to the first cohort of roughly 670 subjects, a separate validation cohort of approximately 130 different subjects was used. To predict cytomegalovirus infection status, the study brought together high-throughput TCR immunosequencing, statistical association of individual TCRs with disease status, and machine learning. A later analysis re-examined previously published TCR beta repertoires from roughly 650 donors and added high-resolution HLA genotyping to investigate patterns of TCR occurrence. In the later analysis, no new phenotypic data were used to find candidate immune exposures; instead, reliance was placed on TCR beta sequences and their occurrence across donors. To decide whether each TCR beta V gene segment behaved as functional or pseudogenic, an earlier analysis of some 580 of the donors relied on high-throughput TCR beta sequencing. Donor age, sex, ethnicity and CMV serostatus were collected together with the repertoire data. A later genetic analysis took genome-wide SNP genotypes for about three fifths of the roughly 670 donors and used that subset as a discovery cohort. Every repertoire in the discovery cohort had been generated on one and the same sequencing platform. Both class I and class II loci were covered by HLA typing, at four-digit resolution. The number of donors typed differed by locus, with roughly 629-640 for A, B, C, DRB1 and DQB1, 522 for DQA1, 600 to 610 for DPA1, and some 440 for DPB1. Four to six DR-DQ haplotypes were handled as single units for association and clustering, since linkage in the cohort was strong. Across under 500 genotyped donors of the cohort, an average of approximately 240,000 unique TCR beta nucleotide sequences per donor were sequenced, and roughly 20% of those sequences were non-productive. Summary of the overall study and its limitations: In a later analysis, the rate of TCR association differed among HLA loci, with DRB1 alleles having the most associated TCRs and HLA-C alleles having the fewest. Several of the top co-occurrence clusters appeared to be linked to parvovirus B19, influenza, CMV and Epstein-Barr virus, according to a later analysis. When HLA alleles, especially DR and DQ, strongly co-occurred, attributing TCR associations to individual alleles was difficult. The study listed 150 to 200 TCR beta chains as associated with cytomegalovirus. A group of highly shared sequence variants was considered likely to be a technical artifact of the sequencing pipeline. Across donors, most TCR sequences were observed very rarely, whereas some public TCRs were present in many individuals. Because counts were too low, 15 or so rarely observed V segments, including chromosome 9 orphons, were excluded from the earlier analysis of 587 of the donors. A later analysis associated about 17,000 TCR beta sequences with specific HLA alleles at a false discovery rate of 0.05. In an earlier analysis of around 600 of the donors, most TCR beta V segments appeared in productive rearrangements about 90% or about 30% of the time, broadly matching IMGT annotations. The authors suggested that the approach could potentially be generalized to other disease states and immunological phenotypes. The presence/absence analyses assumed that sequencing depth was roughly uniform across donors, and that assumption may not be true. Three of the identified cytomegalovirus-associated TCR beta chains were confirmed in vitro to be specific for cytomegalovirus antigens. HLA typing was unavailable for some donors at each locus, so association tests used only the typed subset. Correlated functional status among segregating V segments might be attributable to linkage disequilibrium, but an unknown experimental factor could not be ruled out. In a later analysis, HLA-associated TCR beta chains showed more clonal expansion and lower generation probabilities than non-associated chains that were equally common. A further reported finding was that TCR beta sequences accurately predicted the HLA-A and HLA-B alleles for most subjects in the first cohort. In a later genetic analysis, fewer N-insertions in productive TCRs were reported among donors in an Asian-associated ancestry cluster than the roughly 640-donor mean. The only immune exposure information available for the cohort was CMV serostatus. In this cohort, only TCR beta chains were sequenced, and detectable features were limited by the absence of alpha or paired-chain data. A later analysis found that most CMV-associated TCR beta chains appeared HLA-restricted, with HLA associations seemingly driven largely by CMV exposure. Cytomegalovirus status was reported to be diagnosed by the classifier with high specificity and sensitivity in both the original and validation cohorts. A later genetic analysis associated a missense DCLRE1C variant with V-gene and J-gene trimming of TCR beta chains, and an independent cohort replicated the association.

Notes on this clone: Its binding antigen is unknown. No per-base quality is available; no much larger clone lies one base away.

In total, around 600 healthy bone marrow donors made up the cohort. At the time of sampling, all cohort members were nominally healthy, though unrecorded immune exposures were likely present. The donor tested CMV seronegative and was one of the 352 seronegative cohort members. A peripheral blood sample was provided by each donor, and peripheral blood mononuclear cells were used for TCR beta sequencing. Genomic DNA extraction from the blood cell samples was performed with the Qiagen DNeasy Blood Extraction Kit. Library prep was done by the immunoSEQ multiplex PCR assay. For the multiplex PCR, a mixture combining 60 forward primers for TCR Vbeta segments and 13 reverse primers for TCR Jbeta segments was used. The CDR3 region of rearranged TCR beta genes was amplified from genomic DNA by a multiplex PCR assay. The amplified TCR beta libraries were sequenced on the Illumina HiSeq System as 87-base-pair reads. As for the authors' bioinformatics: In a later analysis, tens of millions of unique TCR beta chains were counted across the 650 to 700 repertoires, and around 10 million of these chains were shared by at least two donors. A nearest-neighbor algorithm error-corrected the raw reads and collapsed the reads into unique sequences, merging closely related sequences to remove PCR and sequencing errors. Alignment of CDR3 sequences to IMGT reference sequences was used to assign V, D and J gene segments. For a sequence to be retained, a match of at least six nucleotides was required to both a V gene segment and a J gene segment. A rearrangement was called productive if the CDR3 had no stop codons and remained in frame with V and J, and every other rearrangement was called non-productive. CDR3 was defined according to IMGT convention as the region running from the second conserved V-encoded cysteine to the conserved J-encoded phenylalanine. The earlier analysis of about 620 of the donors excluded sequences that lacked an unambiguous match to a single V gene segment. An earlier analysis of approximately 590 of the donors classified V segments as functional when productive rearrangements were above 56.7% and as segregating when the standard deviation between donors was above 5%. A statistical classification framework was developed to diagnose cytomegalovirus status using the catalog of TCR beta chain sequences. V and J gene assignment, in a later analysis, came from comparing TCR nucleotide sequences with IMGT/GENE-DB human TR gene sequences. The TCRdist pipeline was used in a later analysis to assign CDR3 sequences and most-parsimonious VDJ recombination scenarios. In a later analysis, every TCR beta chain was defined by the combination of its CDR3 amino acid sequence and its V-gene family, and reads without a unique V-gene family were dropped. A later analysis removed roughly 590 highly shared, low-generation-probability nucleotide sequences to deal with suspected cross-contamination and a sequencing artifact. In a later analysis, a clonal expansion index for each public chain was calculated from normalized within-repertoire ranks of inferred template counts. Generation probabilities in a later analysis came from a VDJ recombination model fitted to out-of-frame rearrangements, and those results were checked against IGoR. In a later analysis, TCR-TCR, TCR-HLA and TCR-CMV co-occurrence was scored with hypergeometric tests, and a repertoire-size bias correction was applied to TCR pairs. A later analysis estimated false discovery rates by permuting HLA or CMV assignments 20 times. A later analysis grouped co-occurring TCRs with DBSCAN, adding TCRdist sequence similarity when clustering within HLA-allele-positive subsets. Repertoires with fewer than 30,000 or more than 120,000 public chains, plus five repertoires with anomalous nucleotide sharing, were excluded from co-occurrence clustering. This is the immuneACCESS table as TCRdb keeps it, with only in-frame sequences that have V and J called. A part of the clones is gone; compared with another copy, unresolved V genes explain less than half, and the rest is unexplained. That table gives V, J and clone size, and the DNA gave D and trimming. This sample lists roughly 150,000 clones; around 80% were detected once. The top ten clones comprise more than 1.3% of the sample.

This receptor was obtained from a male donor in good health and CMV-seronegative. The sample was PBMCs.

CDR3 reads: CATSRDPGVLFYSPLHF. The nucleotide sequence reads TGTGCCACCAGCAGAGATCCCGGTGTCCTTTTTTATTCACCCCTCCACTTT. This receptor chain uses TRBV15 and TRBJ1-6, with the identity of the D gene unclear. CDR1 LNHNV and CDR2 YYDKDF are derived from the germline V gene (reference sequence). Trimming at the junction amounts to 0 bases on V and 8 bases on J, and the germline ends lie 17 bases apart. There are 17 amino acids in the CDR3, from cysteine to phenylalanine inclusive. Only the CDR3 portion is preserved as DNA: 51 bases, with reading frame beginning at the first base.